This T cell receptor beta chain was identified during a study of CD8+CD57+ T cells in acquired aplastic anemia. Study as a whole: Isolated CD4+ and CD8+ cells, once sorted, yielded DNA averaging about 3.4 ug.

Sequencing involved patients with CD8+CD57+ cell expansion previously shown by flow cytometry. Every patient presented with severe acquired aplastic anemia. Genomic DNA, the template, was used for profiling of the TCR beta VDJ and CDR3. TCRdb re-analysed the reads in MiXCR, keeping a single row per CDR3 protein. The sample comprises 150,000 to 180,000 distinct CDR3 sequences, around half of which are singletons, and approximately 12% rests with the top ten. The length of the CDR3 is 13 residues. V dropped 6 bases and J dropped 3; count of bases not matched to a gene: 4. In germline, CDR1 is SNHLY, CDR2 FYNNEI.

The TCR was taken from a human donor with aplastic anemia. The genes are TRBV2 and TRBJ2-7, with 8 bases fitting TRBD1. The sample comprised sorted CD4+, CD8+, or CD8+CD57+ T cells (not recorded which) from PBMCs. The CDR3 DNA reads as TGTGCCAGCAGCTTGGACAGGGTCTACGAGCAGTACTTC. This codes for CASSLDRVYEQYF.